This section outlines one T cell receptor beta chain sequence together with its context. At least ten counts were recorded for this clonotype. Its cognate antigen has yet to be identified. No much larger clone exists at a distance of one base, and base qualities are not known. The data originate from a study of CD8 T cells in ankylosing spondylitis (dated by TCRdb to 2017 to 2019). About the investigation overall: To find TCR variants linked to disease, the study profiled T cell receptor beta repertoires in ankylosing spondylitis patients and healthy donors. Peripheral blood samples were taken, and synovial fluid was additionally collected from ankylosing spondylitis patients. The full study cohort was made up of about two dozen ankylosing spondylitis patients and fewer than 120 healthy donors. Findings and caveats that apply to the study as a whole: The disease-linked clones were reported as significantly enriched in matched synovial fluid samples from ankylosing spondylitis patients. The disease-linked clones showed a CD8+ phenotype and occurred at relatively low frequencies in peripheral blood. Some motif variants had previously been reported in the synovial fluid and blood of reactive arthritis patients, which suggests shared mechanisms of disease initiation. A TCR beta motif made up of several highly homologous amino acid variants appeared to be characteristic of blood from ankylosing spondylitis patients.

Sequencing relied on an Illumina HiSeq 2500. Quantitative 5'-RACE with molecular barcodes was used to prepare TCR beta libraries. Regarding the original processing steps: A new computational method, built on a probabilistic model of VDJ rearrangement, was used to identify disease-linked TCR variants. The public sequencing data were trimmed at Q25 with fastp and processed into clonotypes with MiXCR by TCRdb, which kept only in-frame beta chains. Every entry covers one CDR3 protein and lists the most common genes and DNA from its rows. TCRdb's processing, not the authors', yielded these V and J calls. This sample comprises fewer than 400,000 distinct CDR3 sequences, 8% of them detected only once. Together, the top ten hold 13% to 15% of the sample. The CDR1 and CDR2 encoded by the germline V gene (reference sequence) are DFQATT and SNEGSKA. V and J are trimmed by 2 bases and 8 bases, and the gene matches miss 8 bases of the junction. The CDR3 contains 14 residues, cysteine and phenylalanine counted. Just CDR3 DNA is preserved here, 42 bases in frame from base 1.

The source is a male donor with ankylosing spondylitis. Sequenced sample: blood, either unsorted or a sorted T cell fraction (not recorded which). Recombination joined TRBV20-1 with TRBJ1-4; 7 bases in the middle match TRBD1. In nucleotides, the sequence is TGCAGTGCTAGACGACGGGACAGCCTGGAAAAACTGTTTTTT. The translation is CSARRRDSLEKLFF.